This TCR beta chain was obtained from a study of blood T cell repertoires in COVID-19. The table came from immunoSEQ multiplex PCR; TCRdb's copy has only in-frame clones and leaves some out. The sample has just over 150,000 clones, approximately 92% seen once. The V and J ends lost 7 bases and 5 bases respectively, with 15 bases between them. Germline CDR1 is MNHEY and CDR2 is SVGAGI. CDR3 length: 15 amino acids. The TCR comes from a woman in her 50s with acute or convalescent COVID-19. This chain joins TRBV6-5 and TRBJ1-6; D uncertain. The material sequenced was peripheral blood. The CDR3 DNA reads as TGTGCCAGCACCGGAGGTTACAGAGATAATTCACCCCTCCACTTT. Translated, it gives CASTGGYRDNSPLHF.